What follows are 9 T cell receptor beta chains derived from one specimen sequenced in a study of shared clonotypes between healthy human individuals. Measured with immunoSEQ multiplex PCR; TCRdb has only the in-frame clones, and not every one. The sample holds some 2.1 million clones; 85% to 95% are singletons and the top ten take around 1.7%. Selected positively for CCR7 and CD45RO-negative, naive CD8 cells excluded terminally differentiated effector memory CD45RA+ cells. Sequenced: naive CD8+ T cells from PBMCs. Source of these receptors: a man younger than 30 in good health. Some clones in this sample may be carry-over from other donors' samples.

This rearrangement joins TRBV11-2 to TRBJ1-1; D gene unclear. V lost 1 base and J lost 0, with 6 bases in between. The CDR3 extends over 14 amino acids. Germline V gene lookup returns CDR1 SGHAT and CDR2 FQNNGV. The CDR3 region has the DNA TGTGCCAGCAGCTTAGGGCCGCTGAACACTGAAGCTTTCTTT. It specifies CASSLGPLNTEAFF. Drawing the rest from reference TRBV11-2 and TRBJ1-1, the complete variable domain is EAGVAQSPRYKIIEKRQSVAFWCNPISGHATLYWYQQILGQGPKLLIQFQNNGVVDDSQLPKDRFSAERLKGVDSTLKIQPAKLEDSAVYLCASSLGPLNTEAFFGQGTRLTVV.

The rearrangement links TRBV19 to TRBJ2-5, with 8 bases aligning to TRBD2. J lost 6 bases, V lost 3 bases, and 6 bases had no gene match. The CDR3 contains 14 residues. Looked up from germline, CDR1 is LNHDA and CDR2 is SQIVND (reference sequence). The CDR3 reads CASSMGLAGKTQYF. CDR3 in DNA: TGTGCCAGTAGTATGGGCCTAGCGGGTAAGACCCAGTACTTC.

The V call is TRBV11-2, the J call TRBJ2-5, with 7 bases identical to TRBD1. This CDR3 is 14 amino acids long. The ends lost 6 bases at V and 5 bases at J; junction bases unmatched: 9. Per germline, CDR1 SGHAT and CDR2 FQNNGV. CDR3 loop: CASRIDRVGETQYF. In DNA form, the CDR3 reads TGTGCCAGCAGGATAGACAGGGTTGGGGAGACCCAGTACTTC.

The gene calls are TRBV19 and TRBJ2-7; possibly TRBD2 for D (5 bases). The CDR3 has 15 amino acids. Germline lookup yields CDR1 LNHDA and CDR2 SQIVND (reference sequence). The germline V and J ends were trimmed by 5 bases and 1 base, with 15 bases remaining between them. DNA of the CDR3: TGTGCCAGTAGTTACCGCGGAGCGGATTCCTACGAGCAGTACTTC. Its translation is CASSYRGADSYEQYF.

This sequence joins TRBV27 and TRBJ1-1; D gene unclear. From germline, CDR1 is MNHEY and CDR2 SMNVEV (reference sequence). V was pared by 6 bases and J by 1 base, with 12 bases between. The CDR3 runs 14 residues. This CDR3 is CASRNRVPNTEAFF. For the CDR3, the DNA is TGTGCCAGCAGGAATCGAGTACCGAACACTGAAGCTTTCTTT.

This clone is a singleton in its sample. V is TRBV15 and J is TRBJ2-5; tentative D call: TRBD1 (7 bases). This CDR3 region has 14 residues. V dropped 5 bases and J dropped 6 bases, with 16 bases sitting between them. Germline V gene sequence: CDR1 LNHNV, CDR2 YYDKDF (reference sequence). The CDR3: CATSPQGGRKTQYF. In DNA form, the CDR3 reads TGTGCCACCAGCCCCCAGGGGGGTAGGAAGACCCAGTACTTC.

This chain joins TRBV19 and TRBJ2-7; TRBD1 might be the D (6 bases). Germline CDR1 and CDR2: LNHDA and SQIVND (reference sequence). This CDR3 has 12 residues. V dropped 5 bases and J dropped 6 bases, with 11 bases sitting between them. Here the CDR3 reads CASSYGTTEQYF. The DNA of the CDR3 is TGTGCCAGTAGTTACGGGACAACCGAGCAGTACTTC. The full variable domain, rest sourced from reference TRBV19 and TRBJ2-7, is DGGITQSPKYLFRKEGQNVTLSCEQNLNHDAMYWYRQDPGQGLRLIYYSQIVNDFQKGDIAEGYSVSREKKESFPLTVTSAQKNPTAFYLCASSYGTTEQYFGPGTRLTVT.

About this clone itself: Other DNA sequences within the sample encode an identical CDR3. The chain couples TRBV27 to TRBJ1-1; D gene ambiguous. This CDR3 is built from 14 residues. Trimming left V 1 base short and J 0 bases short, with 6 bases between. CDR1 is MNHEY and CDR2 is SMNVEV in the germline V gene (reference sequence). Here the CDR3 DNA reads TGTGCCAGCAGTTTATTGGGCGTGAACACTGAAGCTTTCTTT. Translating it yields CASSLLGVNTEAFF.

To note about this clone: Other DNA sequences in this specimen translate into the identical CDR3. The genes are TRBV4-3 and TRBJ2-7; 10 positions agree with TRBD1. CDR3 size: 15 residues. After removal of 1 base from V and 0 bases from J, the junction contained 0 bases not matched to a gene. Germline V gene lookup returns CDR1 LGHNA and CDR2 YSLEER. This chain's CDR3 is CASSQGQGASYEQYF. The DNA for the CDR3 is TGCGCCAGCAGCCAAGGACAGGGGGCCTCCTACGAGCAGTACTTC.